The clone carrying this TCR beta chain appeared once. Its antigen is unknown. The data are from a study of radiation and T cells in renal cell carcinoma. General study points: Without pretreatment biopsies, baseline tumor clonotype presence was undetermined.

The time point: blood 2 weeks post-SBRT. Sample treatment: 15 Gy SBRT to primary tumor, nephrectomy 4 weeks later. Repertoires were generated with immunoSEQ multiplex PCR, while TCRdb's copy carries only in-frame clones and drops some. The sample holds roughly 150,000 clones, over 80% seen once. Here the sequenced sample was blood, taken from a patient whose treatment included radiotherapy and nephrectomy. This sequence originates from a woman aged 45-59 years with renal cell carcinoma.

CDR3 nucleotides: TGCGCCAGCAGCGAACCGTCAACAGGGAAAGGAGCTTTCTTT. It encodes CASSEPSTGKGAFF. The rearrangement uses TRBV5-1 and TRBJ1-1; weak D call: TRBD1 (6 bases). Germline CDR1 is SGHRS and CDR2 is YFSETQ. The germline V and J ends were trimmed by 4 bases and 10 bases, with 20 bases remaining between them. The CDR3 consists of 14 residues.